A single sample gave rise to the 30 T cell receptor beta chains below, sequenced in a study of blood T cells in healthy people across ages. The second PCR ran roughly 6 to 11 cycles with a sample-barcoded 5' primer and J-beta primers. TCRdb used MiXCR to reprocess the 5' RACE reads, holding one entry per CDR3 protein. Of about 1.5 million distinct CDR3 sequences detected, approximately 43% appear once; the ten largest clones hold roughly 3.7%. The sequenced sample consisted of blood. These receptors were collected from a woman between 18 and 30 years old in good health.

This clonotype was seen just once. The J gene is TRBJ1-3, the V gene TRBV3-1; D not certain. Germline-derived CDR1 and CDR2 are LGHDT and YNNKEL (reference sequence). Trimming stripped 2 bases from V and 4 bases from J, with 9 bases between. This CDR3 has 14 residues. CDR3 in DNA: TGTGCCAGCAGCCAAAGCGTTGGGGGAAACACCATATATTTT. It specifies CASSQSVGGNTIYF.

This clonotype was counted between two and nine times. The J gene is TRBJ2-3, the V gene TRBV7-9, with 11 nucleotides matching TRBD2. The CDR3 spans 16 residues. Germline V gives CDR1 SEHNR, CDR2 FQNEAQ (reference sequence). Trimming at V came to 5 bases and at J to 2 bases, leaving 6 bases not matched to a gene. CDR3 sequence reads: CASSGSSGGTTDTQYF. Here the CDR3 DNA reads TGTGCCAGCAGCGGATCTAGCGGGGGGACCACAGATACGCAGTATTTT.

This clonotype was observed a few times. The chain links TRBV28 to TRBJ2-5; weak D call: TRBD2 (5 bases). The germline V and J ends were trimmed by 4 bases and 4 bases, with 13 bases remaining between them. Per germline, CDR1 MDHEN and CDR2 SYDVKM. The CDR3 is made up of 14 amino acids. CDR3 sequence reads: CASSSPEGRETQYF. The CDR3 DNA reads TGTGCCAGCAGTTCCCCTGAGGGTCGAGAGACCCAGTACTTC.

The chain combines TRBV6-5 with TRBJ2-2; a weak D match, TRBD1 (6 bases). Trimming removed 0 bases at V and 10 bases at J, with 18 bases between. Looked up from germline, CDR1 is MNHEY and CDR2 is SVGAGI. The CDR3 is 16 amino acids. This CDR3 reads CASSYSGRGTSKELFF. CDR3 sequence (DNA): TGTGCCAGCAGTTACTCGGGCAGGGGTACTTCGAAGGAGCTGTTTTTT.

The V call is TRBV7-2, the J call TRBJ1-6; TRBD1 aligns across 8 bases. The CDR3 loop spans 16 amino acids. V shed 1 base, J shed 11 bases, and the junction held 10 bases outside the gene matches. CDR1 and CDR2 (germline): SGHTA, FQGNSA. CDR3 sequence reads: CASSLVAGGFYPPLHF. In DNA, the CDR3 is TGTGCCAGCAGCTTAGTGGCAGGGGGCTTCTATCCACCCCTCCACTTT.

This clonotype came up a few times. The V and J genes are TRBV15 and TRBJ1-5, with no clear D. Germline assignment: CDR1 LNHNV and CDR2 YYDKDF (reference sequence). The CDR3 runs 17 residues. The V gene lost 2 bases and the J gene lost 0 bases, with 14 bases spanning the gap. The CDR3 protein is CATSRRPRTDSNQPQHF. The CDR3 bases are TGTGCCACCAGCAGACGACCGCGGACGGATAGCAATCAGCCCCAGCATTTT.

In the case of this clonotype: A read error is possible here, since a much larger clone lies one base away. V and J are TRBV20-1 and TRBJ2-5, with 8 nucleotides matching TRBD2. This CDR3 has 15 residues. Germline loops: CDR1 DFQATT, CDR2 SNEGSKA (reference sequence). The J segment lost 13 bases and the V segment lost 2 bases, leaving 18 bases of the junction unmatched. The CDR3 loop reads CSARFPSGGYNERYF. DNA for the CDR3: TGCAGTGCTAGATTCCCAAGCGGGGGTTACAATGAGCGGTACTTC.

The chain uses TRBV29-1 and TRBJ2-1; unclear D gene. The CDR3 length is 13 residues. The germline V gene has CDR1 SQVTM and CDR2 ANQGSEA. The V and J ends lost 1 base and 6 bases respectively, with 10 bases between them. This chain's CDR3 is CSVEGDLCNEQFF. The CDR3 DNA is TGCAGCGTTGAAGGTGACTTATGCAATGAGCAGTTCTTC.

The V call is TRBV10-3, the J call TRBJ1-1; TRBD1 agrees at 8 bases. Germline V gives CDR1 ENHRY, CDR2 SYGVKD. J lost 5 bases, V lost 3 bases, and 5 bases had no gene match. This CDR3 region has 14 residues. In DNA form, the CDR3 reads TGTGCCATCAGTGAAGACAGGGGTGGTACTGAAGCTTTCTTT. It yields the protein CAISEDRGGTEAFF.

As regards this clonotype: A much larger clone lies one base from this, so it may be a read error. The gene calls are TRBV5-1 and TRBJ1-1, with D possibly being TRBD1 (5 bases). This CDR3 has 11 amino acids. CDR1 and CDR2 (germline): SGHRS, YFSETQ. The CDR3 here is CVSSLRGEAFF. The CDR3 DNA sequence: TGCGTCAGCAGCTTGAGGGGAGAAGCTTTCTTT.

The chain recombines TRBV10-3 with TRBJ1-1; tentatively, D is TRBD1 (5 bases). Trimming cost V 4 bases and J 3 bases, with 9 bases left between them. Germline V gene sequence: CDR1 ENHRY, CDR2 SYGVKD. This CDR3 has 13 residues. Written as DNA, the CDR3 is TGTGCCATCAGTGCCAGGGCGGACACTGAAGCTTTCTTT. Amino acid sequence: CAISARADTEAFF.

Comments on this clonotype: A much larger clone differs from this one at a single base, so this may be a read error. CDR3 protein: CASGSGLEYEQYF. The CDR3, as DNA: TGTGCCAGCGGTTCGGGACTGGAATACGAGCAGTACTTC. This chain joins TRBV11-2 and TRBJ2-4; the D gene is possibly TRBD2 (6 bases). The last part of the DNA fits TRBJ2-7 better; the J call may be wrong. The germline gives CDR1 SGHAT, CDR2 FQNNGV. The CDR3 extends over 13 amino acids.

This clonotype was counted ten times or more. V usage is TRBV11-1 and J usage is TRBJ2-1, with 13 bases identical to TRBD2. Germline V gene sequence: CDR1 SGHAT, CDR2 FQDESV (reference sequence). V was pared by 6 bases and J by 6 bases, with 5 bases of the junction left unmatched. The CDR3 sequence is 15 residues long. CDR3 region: CASRPGLAGVNEQFF. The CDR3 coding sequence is TGTGCCAGCAGGCCAGGACTAGCGGGAGTCAATGAGCAGTTCTTC.

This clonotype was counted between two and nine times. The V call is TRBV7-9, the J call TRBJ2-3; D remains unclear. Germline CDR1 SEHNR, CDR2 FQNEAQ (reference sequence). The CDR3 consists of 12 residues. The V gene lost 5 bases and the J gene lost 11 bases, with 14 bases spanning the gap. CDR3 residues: CASSPDAAGQYF. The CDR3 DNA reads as TGTGCCAGCAGCCCTGACGCCGCAGGGCAGTATTTT.

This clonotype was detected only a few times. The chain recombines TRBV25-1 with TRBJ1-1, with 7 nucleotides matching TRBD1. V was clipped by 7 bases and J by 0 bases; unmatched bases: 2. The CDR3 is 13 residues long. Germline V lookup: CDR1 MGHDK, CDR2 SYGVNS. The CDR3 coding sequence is TGTGCCAGCATGGGACAGCTGAACACTGAAGCTTTCTTT. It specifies CASMGQLNTEAFF.

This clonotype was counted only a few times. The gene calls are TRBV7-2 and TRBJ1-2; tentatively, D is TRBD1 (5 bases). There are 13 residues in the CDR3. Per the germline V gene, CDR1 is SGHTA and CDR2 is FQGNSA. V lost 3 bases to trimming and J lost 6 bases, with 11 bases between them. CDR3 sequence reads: CASSFQGLDGYTF. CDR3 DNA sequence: TGTGCCAGCAGCTTCCAGGGTCTGGATGGCTACACCTTC.

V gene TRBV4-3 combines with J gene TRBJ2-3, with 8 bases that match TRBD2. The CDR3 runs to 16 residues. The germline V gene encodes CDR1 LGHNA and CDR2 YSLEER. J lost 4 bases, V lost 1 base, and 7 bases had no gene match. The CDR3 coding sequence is TGCGCCAGCAGCCAAGGCGATGGCGGGGGGTCAGATACGCAGTATTTT. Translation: CASSQGDGGGSDTQYF.

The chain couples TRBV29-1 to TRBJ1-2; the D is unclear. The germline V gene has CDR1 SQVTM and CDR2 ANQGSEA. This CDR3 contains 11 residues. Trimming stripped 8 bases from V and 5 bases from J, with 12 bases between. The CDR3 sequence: CSTRHPYGYTF. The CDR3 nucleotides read TGCAGCACACGGCACCCTTATGGCTACACCTTC.

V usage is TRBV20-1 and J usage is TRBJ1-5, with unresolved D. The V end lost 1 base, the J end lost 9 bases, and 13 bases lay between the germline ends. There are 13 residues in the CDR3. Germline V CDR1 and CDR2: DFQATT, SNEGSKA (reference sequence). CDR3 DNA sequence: TGCAGTGCTAGAGTTAGCGTTCGGGGGCCCCAGCATTTT. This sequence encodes CSARVSVRGPQHF.

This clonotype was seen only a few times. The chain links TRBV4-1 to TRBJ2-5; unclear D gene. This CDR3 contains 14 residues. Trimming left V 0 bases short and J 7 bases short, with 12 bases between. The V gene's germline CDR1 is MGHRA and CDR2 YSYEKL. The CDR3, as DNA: TGCGCCAGCAGCCAAGATGGGTCTTTCGGGACCCAGTACTTC. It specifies CASSQDGSFGTQYF.

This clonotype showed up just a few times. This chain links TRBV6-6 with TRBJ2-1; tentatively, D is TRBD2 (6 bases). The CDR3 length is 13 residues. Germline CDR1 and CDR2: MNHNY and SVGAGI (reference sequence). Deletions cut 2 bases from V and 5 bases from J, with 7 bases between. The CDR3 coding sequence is TGTGCCAGCAGTTACGCGGGGAACAATGAGCAGTTCTTC. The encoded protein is CASSYAGNNEQFF.

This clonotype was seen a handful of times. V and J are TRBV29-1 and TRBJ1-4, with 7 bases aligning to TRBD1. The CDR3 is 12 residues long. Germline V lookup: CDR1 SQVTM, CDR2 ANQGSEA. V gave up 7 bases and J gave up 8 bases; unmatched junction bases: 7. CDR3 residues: CSATGRGEKLFF. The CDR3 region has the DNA TGCAGCGCGACAGGGCGGGGGGAAAAACTGTTTTTT.

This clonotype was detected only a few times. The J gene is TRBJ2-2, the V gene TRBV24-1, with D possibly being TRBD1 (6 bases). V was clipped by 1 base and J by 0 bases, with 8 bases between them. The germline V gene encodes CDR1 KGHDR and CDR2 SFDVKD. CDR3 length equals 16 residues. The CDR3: CATSDLNRANTGELFF. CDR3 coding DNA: TGTGCCACCAGTGATTTAAACAGGGCGAACACCGGGGAGCTGTTTTTT.

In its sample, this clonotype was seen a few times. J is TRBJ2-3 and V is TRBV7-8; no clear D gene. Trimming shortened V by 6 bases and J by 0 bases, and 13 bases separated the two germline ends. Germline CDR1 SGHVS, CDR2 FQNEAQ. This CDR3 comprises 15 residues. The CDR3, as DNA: TGTGCCAGCAGTCGCTCTAGGTGGAGCACAGATACGCAGTATTTT. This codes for CASSRSRWSTDTQYF.

The CDR3: CAGGQGQNAFF. The CDR3 DNA is TGTGCCGGAGGACAGGGGCAAAATGCTTTCTTT. The chain is built from TRBV5-5 and TRBJ1-1; 9 positions agree with TRBD1. J lost 11 bases, V lost 10 bases, and 9 bases had no gene match. This CDR3 has 11 residues. CDR1 and CDR2 (germline): SGHKS, YYEKEE (reference sequence).

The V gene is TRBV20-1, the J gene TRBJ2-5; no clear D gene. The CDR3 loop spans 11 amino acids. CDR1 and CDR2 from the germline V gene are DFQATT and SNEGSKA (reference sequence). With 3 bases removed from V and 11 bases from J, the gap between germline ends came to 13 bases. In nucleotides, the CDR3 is TGCAGTGCTAGGTTTAGGGTTGAGCAGTACTTC. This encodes CSARFRVEQYF.

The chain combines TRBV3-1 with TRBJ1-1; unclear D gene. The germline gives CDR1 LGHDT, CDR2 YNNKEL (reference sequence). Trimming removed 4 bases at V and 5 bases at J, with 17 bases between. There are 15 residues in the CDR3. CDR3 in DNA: TGTGCCAGCAGCCTCCGGGCGGGAATGCATACTGAAGCTTTCTTT. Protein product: CASSLRAGMHTEAFF.

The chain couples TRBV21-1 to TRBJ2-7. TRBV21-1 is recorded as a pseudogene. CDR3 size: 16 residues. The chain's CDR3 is CASSKVVVDPSYEQYF. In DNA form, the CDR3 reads TGTGCCAGCAGCAAGGTAGTAGTGGATCCCTCCTACGAGCAGTACTTC.

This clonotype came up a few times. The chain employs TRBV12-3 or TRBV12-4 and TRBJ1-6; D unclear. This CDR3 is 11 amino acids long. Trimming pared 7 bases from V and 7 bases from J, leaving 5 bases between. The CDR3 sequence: CASTKNSPLHF. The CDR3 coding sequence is TGTGCCAGCACTAAGAATTCACCCCTCCACTTT.

In nucleotides, the CDR3 is TGCGCCAGCAGCCAAGGTAGCGGGGGGTCCTCCTACAATGAGCAGTTCTTC. Translated, it gives CASSQGSGGSSYNEQFF. The rearrangement uses TRBV4-1 and TRBJ2-1, with 10 bases identical to TRBD2. Trimming at V came to 1 base and at J to 0 bases, leaving 3 bases not matched to a gene. The CDR3 length is 17 residues. Germline V gives CDR1 MGHRA, CDR2 YSYEKL.